The rows below give T cell receptor beta chains drawn from one sample of a study of T cell responses to AZD1222 COVID-19 vaccine. Using immunoSEQ multiplex PCR, the repertoire was profiled, and TCRdb retains in-frame clones only, with some absent. The sample lists 95,000 to 150,000 clones; roughly nine tenths were seen once. The starting material was peripheral blood, obtained on day 0 of AZD1222 vaccination. The source of these receptors is an adult in good health. CDR3s include the opening cysteine and the closing phenylalanine or tryptophan.

j_call,v_call,cdr3_aa
TRBJ1-2,TRBV10-3,CAISEREGAGYGYTF
TRBJ2-5,TRBV27,CASSPSGTVGETQYF
TRBJ1-2,TRBV12-5,CASGLSSGRGTRGYTF
TRBJ2-1,TRBV5-1,CASSPYSGTTNEQFF
TRBJ1-1,TRBV15,CATSKGGDTEAFF
TRBJ1-1,TRBV28,CASSSGQGLGEAFF
TRBJ2-6,TRBV18,CASSPKQAGANVLTF
TRBJ1-5,TRBV15,CATSFAGTGIQPQHF
TRBJ2-5,TRBV5-1,CASSLGQGRETQYF
TRBJ1-2,TRBV10-3,CAISEYPGQANYGYTF
TRBJ1-2,TRBV4-2,CASSRSNSNYGYTF
TRBJ1-4,TRBV4-1,CASSQDQQGLGEKLFF